Shown below are 23 T cell receptor beta chains from a single sample sequenced in a study of siplizumab effects on memory and regulatory T cells. Sequencing was performed with immunoSEQ multiplex PCR; in TCRdb, only in-frame clones are kept and a portion is missing. This sample has tens of thousands of clones, with about 90% found just once. Sequencing input: CD8+ T cells sorted from blood. The receptor source for this set is a human donor in good health.

This chain links TRBV7-2 with TRBJ1-6; D is possibly TRBD1 (5 bases). Trimming removed 6 bases from V and 5 bases from J, with 5 bases in between. The CDR3 runs to 12 residues. Germline-derived CDR1 and CDR2 are SGHTA and FQGNSA. The CDR3: CASRGDNSPLHF. The CDR3 DNA reads as TGTGCCAGCAGAGGGGATAATTCACCCCTCCACTTT.

The chain links TRBV18 to TRBJ2-3; the D is unclear. V lost 1 base to trimming and J lost 1 base, with 0 bases between them. Germline-derived CDR1 and CDR2 are KGHSH and LQKENI. The CDR3 spans 12 residues. The CDR3, as DNA: TGTGCCAGCTCACCACGCACAGATACGCAGTATTTT. Translated, it gives CASSPRTDTQYF.

This clone came up once. This rearrangement joins TRBV27 to TRBJ2-1, with TRBD2 matching over 7 bases. Per germline, CDR1 MNHEY and CDR2 SMNVEV (reference sequence). This CDR3 has 15 amino acids. The ends lost 2 bases at V and 0 bases at J; junction bases unmatched: 1. The CDR3 DNA follows: TGTGCCAGCAGTTTACTAGCGGCCTCCTACAATGAGCAGTTCTTC. It yields the protein CASSLLAASYNEQFF.

This chain links TRBV6-5 with TRBJ2-7, with D possibly TRBD1 on 6 matching bases. The CDR3 is 13 amino acids. V was cut by 2 bases and J by 6 bases, with 11 bases left in between. Looked up from germline, CDR1 is MNHEY and CDR2 is SVGAGI. The CDR3 DNA is TGTGCCAGCAGTTACACGGACAGTTTCGAGCAGTACTTC. Translated, it gives CASSYTDSFEQYF.

V is TRBV7-3 and J is TRBJ2-5; D could derive from TRBD1 or TRBD2 (5 bases each). CDR3 length equals 14 residues. Looked up from germline, CDR1 is SGHTA and CDR2 is FQGTGA. The V end was cut by 1 base, the J end by 5 bases, with 11 bases between. The CDR3: CASSLMGEGETQYF. The DNA of the CDR3 is TGTGCCAGCAGCTTAATGGGGGAAGGGGAGACCCAGTACTTC.

The chain combines TRBV9 with TRBJ2-7, with D uncertain. The CDR3 is 14 residues long. Germline V gene lookup returns CDR1 SGDLS and CDR2 YYNGEE. Trimming cost V 0 bases and J 5 bases, with 12 bases left between them. The CDR3 nucleotides read TGTGCCAGCAGCGTAGAGGACGTGAGCGACGAGCAGTACTTC. It specifies CASSVEDVSDEQYF.

The chain combines TRBV19 with TRBJ2-2; D remains unclear. V lost 0 bases, J lost 5 bases, and 7 bases lay in between. The CDR3 is made up of 14 amino acids. The germline gives CDR1 LNHDA, CDR2 SQIVND (reference sequence). In nucleotides, the CDR3 is TGTGCCAGTAGTATAGAAGGGCGAACCGGGGAGCTGTTTTTT. It specifies CASSIEGRTGELFF.

This clone is a singleton in its sample. The CDR3 sequence: CASSQPGLINQPQHF. The CDR3 DNA follows: TGTGCCAGTAGTCAACCGGGACTAATCAATCAGCCCCAGCATTTT. The rearrangement links TRBV19 to TRBJ1-5; the D gene is possibly TRBD1 (5 bases). V was pared by 5 bases and J by 3 bases, with 14 bases between. The V gene's germline CDR1 is LNHDA and CDR2 SQIVND (reference sequence). The CDR3 spans 15 residues.

This clone was seen a few times. Germline and junction disagree at one end, which may indicate a read error. V is TRBV6-1 and J is TRBJ2-7, with 9 bases fitting TRBD1. The CDR3 has 14 amino acids. CDR1 is MNHNS, CDR2 SASEGT, per germline. In DNA form, the CDR3 reads TGTGCCAGCAGTGAAGAGGGGACAGGGTACGAGGAGTACTTC. Its protein product is CASSEEGTGYEEYF.

The chain links TRBV27 to TRBJ1-6; D unresolved. This CDR3 has 16 amino acids. Germline-derived CDR1 and CDR2 are MNHEY and SMNVEV (reference sequence). Trimming removed 3 bases from V and 6 bases from J, with 15 bases in between. The CDR3 nucleotides read TGTGCCAGCAGTTTGATAGCTGGGGTCTTTAATTCACCCCTCCACTTT. This translates into CASSLIAGVFNSPLHF.

This clone was seen just once. V usage is TRBV7-9 and J usage is TRBJ2-1, with a possible D match to TRBD2 (6 bases). Trimming removed 1 base from V and 4 bases from J, with 11 bases in between. Looked up from germline, CDR1 is SEHNR and CDR2 is FQNEAQ (reference sequence). The CDR3 sequence is 15 residues long. The DNA of the CDR3 is TGTGCCAGCAGCTTAGAGCGGGTTCAGTACAATGAGCAGTTCTTC. This codes for CASSLERVQYNEQFF.

The V gene is TRBV13, the J gene TRBJ1-1; tentatively, D is TRBD1 (5 bases). Germline V CDR1 and CDR2: PRHDT, FYEKMQ (reference sequence). The CDR3 is 15 amino acids. The ends were cut back, 0 bases at V and 5 bases at J, with 13 bases in the middle. The CDR3 sequence: CASSLGLGASTEAFF. The CDR3 bases are TGTGCCAGCAGCTTAGGCCTAGGGGCAAGTACTGAAGCTTTCTTT. The whole variable domain, filled in from reference TRBV13 and TRBJ1-1, reads AAGVIQSPRHLIKEKRETATLKCYPIPRHDTVYWYQQGPGQDPQFLISFYEKMQSDKGSIPDRFSAQQFSDYHSELNMSSLELGDSALYFCASSLGLGASTEAFFGQGTRLTVV.

The chain uses TRBV4-1 and TRBJ2-2; D not resolved. V lost 2 bases and J 6 bases, leaving 1 base between the germline ends. The length of the CDR3 is 11 residues. Germline CDR1 and CDR2: MGHRA and YSYEKL. The CDR3 DNA is TGCGCCAGCAGCCAATCCGGGGAGCTGTTTTTT. It specifies CASSQSGELFF.

The chain is built from TRBV6-4 and TRBJ2-2, with D tentatively TRBD2 (6 bases). Trimming pared 4 bases from V and 3 bases from J, leaving 6 bases between. The CDR3 covers 13 residues. Germline values: CDR1 MRHNA, CDR2 SNTAGT. The CDR3: CASSVADTGELFF. DNA of the CDR3: TGTGCCAGCAGTGTAGCGGACACCGGGGAGCTGTTTTTT.

The V call is TRBV30, the J call TRBJ2-7; 12 positions agree with TRBD1. CDR1 and CDR2 (germline): GTSNPN, SVGIG (reference sequence). The V and J ends lost 0 bases and 9 bases, in that order; junction bases with no gene match: 6. This CDR3 has 14 residues. The CDR3 DNA reads TGTGCCTGGAGTGTGGGACAGGGGGCCACATGGCAGTACTTC. This translates into CAWSVGQGATWQYF.

The rearrangement joins TRBV5-5 to TRBJ2-1; tentative D call: TRBD1 (5 bases). Per germline, CDR1 SGHKS and CDR2 YYEKEE (reference sequence). The CDR3 covers 13 residues. Trimming took 1 base from V and 9 from J, leaving 11 bases between them. The CDR3 DNA is TGTGCCAGCAGCTTGAGTAGGGGCCTTGAGCAGTTCTTC. Its protein product is CASSLSRGLEQFF.

V is TRBV7-8 and J is TRBJ2-1, with 8 positions matching TRBD2. Per the germline V gene, CDR1 is SGHVS and CDR2 is FQNEAQ. J gave up 10 bases and V 1 base, and 3 bases lay outside the gene matches. The CDR3 consists of 13 residues. The CDR3 reads CASSLGVAGEQFF. DNA for the CDR3: TGTGCCAGCAGCTTAGGGGTAGCGGGAGAGCAGTTCTTC.

The V gene is TRBV5-1, the J gene TRBJ2-1; D not resolved. Germline V gene lookup returns CDR1 SGHRS and CDR2 YFSETQ. Trimming shortened V by 4 bases and J by 8 bases, and 13 bases separated the two germline ends. CDR3 length equals 13 residues. For the CDR3, the DNA is TGCGCCAGCAGCGGCGGAAACGAGGATGAGCAGTTCTTC. Amino acid sequence: CASSGGNEDEQFF.

V usage is TRBV27 and J usage is TRBJ2-5, with D possibly TRBD2 on 6 matching bases. The length of the CDR3 is 15 residues. The germline V and J ends were trimmed by 3 bases and 0 bases, with 11 bases remaining between them. Germline CDR1 reads MNHEY; CDR2 reads SMNVEV (reference sequence). The CDR3 DNA follows: TGTGCCAGCAGTTTTTACCGGGACTACCAAGAGACCCAGTACTTC. Encoded protein: CASSFYRDYQETQYF.

This clone was seen once. V is TRBV29-1 and J is TRBJ2-1; 8 positions agree with TRBD1. V trimming: 4 bases; J trimming: 6 bases; junction bases outside the gene matches: 14. Germline V gene lookup returns CDR1 SQVTM and CDR2 ANQGSEA. The CDR3 has 16 amino acids. The CDR3 sequence is CSVAGGEFPEGNEQFF. The CDR3 nucleotides are TGCAGCGTTGCAGGGGGCGAGTTCCCGGAGGGCAATGAGCAGTTCTTC.

V gene TRBV11-2 combines with J gene TRBJ2-1; D is perhaps TRBD2 (7 bases). The CDR3 length is 14 residues. Trimming removed 5 bases at V and 5 bases at J, with 13 bases between. Germline CDR1 SGHAT, CDR2 FQNNGV. CDR3 bases: TGTGCCAGCAGCAGGGGGAGGGACAACAATGAGCAGTTCTTC. Protein: CASSRGRDNNEQFF.

Here the CDR3 reads CASSLIGGNTEAFF. CDR3 nucleotide sequence: TGCGCCAGCAGCTTGATAGGGGGGAACACTGAAGCTTTCTTT. The V call is TRBV5-1, the J call TRBJ1-1; a weak D match, TRBD1 (6 bases). Germline-derived CDR1 and CDR2 are SGHRS and YFSETQ. Trimming stripped 1 base from V and 1 base from J, with 8 bases between. This CDR3 comprises 14 residues.

This clone was picked up one time. The chain carries TRBV10-2 and TRBJ2-3; TRBD2 matches 11 bases. V lost 7 bases, J lost 4 bases, and 7 bases stayed unmatched. CDR1 and CDR2 from the germline V gene are WSHSY and SAAADI. The CDR3 spans 15 residues. CDR3 amino acids: CASTTSGGVPDTQYF. Here the CDR3 DNA reads TGCGCCAGCACAACTAGCGGGGGTGTCCCAGATACGCAGTATTTT.